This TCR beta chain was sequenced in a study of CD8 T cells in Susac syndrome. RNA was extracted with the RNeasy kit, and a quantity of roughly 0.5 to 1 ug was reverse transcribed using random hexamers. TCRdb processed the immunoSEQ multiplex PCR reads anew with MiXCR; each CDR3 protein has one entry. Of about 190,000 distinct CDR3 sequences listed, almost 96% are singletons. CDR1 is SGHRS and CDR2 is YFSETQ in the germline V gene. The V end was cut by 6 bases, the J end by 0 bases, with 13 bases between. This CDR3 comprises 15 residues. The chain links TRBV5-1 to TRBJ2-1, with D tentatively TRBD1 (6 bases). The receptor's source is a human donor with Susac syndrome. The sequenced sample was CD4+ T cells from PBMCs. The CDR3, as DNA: TGCGCCAGCAACGGGGACACCAGCTCCTACAATGAGCAGTTCTTC. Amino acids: CASNGDTSSYNEQFF.